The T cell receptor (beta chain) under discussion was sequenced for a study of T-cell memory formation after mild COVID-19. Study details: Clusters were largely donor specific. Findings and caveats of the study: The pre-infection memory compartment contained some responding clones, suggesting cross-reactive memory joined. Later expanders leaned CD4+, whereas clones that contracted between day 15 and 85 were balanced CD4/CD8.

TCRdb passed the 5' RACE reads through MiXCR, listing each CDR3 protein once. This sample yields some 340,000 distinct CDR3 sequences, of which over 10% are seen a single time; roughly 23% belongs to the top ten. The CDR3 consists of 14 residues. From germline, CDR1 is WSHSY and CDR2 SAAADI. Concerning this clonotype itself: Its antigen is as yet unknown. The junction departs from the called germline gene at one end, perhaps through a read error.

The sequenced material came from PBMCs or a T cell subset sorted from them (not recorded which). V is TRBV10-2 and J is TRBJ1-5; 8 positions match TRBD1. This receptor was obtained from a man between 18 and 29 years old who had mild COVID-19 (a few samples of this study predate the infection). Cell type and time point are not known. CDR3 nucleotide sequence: TGCGCCAGCGGTGACAGGGGCCCATATCAGCCCCAGCATTTT. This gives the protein CASGDRGPYQPQHF.